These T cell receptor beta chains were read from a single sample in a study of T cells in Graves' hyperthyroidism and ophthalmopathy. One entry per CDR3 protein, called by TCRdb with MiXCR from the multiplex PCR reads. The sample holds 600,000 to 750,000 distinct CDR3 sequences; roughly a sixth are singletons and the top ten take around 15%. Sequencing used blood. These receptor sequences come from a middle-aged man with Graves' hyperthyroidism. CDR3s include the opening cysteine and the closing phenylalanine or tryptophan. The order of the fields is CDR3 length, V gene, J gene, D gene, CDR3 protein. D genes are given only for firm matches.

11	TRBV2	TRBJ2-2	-	CAGSVYGELFF
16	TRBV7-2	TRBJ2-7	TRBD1	CASGSEGWTGGYEQYF
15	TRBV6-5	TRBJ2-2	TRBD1	CASSYLRQGYRELFF
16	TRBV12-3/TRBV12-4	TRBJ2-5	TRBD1	CASSLSPGRGKETQYF
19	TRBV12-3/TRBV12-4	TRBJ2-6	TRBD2	CASSRRLAGEGSGANVLTF
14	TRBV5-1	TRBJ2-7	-	CASSLVSVSYEQYF
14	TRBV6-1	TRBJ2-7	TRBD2	CASSIGTKTYEQYF
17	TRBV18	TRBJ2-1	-	CASSRVGSTTSYNEQFF
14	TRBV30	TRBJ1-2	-	CAWSVQGINYGYTF
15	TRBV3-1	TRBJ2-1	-	CASSQSPSSYNEQFF
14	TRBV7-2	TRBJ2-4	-	CASSLIEGKNIQYF
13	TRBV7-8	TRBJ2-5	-	CASSWVPDGNAYF
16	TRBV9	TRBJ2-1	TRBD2	CASSVTSGVSYNEQFF
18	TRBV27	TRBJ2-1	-	CASSFDARQGYNGGPQFF
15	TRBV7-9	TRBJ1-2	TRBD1	CASSEEGGRNYGYTF
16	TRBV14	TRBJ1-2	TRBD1	CASSQDSGQGNYGYTF
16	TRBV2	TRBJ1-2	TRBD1	CAEEGAGGHSDYGYTF
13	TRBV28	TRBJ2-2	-	CAGNRLVGGELFF
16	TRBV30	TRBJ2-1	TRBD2	CAWSPTSARLYNEQFF
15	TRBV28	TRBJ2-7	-	CASSFYSRMTYEQYF
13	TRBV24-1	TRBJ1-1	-	CATRTGLSSEAFF
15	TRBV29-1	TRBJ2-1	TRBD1	CSVMAGTGPLNEQFF
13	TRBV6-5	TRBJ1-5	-	CASSYSDNQPQHF
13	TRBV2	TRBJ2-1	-	CASIQASDNEQFF
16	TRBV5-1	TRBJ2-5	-	CASSLAAGSQGETQYF
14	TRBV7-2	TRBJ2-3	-	CASSFSPSTDTQYF
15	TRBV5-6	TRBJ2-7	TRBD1	CASSLGGQISYEQYF
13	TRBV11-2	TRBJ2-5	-	CASSLPNLWAQYF
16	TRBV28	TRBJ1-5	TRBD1	CASSSGQPFSSQPQHF
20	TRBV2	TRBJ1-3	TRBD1	CASSEGAGGSLPFSGNTIYF
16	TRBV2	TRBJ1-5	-	CASSDEGATVRQPQHF
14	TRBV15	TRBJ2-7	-	CATSRDIEEDEQYF
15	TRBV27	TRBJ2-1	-	CASNLAPSSYNEQFF
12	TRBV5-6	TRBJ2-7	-	CASSTDLYEQYF
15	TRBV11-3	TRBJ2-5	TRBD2	CASSRYSGSGETQYF
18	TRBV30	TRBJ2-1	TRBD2	CAWSDDRLAGGAYNEQFF
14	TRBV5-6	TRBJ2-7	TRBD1	CASSLPGTAYEQYF
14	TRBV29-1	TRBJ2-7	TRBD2	CSVEREGRPYEQYF
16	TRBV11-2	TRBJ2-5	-	CASSGTWLADQETQYF
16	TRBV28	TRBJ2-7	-	CASSFVYSNRGAEQYF
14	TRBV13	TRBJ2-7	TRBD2	CASSEPGLAYEQYF
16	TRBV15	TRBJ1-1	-	CATSGGLKGVVTEAFF
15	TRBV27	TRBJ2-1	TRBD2	CASKPSSGIKNEQFF
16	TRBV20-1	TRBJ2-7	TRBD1	CSATSHDRALIYEQYF
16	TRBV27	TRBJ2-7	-	CASSVSADYQTSEQYF
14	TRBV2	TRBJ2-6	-	CASSRGRGANVLTF
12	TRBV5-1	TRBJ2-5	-	CASSLEGETQYF
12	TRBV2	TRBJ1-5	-	CASSGGGQPQHF